This TCR beta chain came from a study of cytomegalovirus exposure and HLA in healthy donors. In the PCR, 60 Vbeta and 13 Jbeta primers were used. Repertoires were generated with immunoSEQ multiplex PCR, while TCRdb's copy carries only in-frame clones and drops some. The table includes about 130,000 clones, around 82% detected once. V lost 1 base to trimming and J lost 2 bases, with 18 bases between them. This CDR3 comprises 18 residues. Germline V lookup: CDR1 LNHDA, CDR2 SQIVND (reference sequence). Sequenced: PBMCs. The sequence was collected from a man aged 50 to 59 in good health and CMV-seronegative. V and J are TRBV19 and TRBJ1-5; no clear D gene. CDR3 residues: CASSIGVRAGAGNQPQHF. For the CDR3, the DNA is TGTGCCAGTAGTATAGGGGTTCGCGCGGGCGCGGGCAATCAGCCCCAGCATTTT.